Presented here are 9 T cell receptor beta chains from one specimen sequenced in a study of T cell repertoires in cytomegalovirus infection. The antigens of these receptors remain unknown. TCRdb re-called the reads with MiXCR, one entry per CDR3 protein. The table records 110,000 or so distinct CDR3 sequences, over 30% of them present only once. The sequenced sample was CD8+ T cells from cultured PBMCs, obtained from culture after CMV antigen stimulation. The receptors were gathered from a human donor in good health (CMV status not recorded). Some clones in this sample may be carry-over from other donors' samples.

This clonotype has a handful of counts. The chain joins TRBV15 to TRBJ2-3, with D possibly matching TRBD2 (6 bases). This CDR3 is 16 amino acids long. CDR1 and CDR2 from the germline V gene are LNHNV and YYDKDF (reference sequence). Deletions cut 0 bases from V and 2 bases from J, with 12 bases between. The CDR3 DNA reads TGTGCCACCAGCAGAGACCGGGACTTATACACAGATACGCAGTATTTT. As protein: CATSRDRDLYTDTQYF.

The CDR3 protein is CASSLLWPGTEAFF. For the CDR3, the DNA is TGTGCCAGCAGCCTACTATGGCCTGGCACTGAAGCTTTCTTT. This rearrangement joins TRBV7-2 to TRBJ1-1; D is uncertain. In germline, CDR1 is SGHTA, CDR2 FQGNSA. V shed 5 bases and J shed 4 bases, with 14 bases lying between them. This CDR3 region has 14 residues.

This clonotype showed up just a few times. The gene calls are TRBV7-9 and TRBJ2-2; tentatively, D is TRBD1 or TRBD2 (5 bases each). Between the trimmed V and J ends, which lost 1 base and 6 bases, there was a span of 18 bases. Germline CDR1 is SEHNR and CDR2 is FQNEAQ (reference sequence). The CDR3 is 17 residues long. The CDR3 protein is CASSLGEGSPNSGELFF. In nucleotides, the CDR3 is TGTGCCAGCAGCTTAGGTGAGGGGTCCCCTAATTCCGGGGAGCTGTTTTTT.

This clonotype appeared many times. V and J are TRBV19 and TRBJ1-4; D is unresolved. V was pared by 4 bases and J by 11 bases, with 8 bases between. The CDR3 runs to 11 residues. CDR1 is LNHDA and CDR2 is SQIVND in the germline V gene (reference sequence). CDR3 sequence: CASSTQYKLFF. CDR3 nucleotides: TGTGCCAGTAGTACTCAATATAAACTGTTTTTT.

This clonotype was found once. The rearrangement uses TRBV11-2 and TRBJ2-7, with D uncertain. This CDR3 is built from 15 residues. V shed 0 bases and J shed 7 bases, with 16 bases lying between them. The germline CDR1 and CDR2 sequences are SGHAT and FQNNGV. The CDR3, as DNA: TGTGCCAGCAGCTTAGAACCTCACCTTACGCGGGAGCAGTACTTC. This encodes CASSLEPHLTREQYF.

V is TRBV12-3 or TRBV12-4 and J is TRBJ2-1, with D possibly TRBD1 on 5 matching bases. CDR3 length: 12 residues. V was cut by 3 bases and J by 8 bases, with 8 bases left in between. As DNA, the CDR3 is TGTGCCAGCAGTTTCCTAGGGGATGAGCAGTTCTTC. Protein: CASSFLGDEQFF.

This clonotype was seen a handful of times. The V call is TRBV4-1, the J call TRBJ2-3; D not certain. Trimming took off 0 bases at V and 5 bases at J, with 12 bases between the two ends. This CDR3 comprises 15 residues. Germline V gene data show CDR1 as MGHRA and CDR2 as YSYEKL. The CDR3 nucleotides read TGCGCCAGCAGCCAAGATTATGATGGGGAAGATACGCAGTATTTT. Translating it yields CASSQDYDGEDTQYF.

This clonotype was recorded a few times. This chain links TRBV7-9 with TRBJ2-6; D perhaps matches TRBD1 (6 bases). Germline assignment: CDR1 SEHNR and CDR2 FQNEAQ (reference sequence). V gave up 1 base and J gave up 13 bases, with 17 bases separating them. CDR3 length equals 15 residues. CDR3 residues: CASSLEDRLAAVLTF. The DNA for the CDR3 is TGTGCCAGCAGCTTAGAGGACAGACTCGCAGCGGTCCTGACTTTC. Supplemented by reference TRBV7-9 and TRBJ2-6, the full variable domain reads DTGVSQNPRHKITKRGQNVTFRCDPISEHNRLYWYRQTLGQGPEFLTYFQNEAQLEKSRLLSDRFSAERPKGSFSTLEIQRTEQGDSAMYLCASSLEDRLAAVLTFGAGSRLTVL.

This clonotype was counted many times. CDR3 coding DNA: TGTGCCAGCAGCTTAGGAGGGACAGGGGGCGCGGTTGGCTACACCTTC. Its translation is CASSLGGTGGAVGYTF. This chain uses TRBV7-2 with TRBJ1-2; 12 bases map to TRBD1. This CDR3 region has 16 residues. The germline CDR1 and CDR2 sequences are SGHTA and FQGNSA. The V gene end was trimmed by 1 base and the J gene end by 7 bases; junction bases not matched to a gene: 7.